This T cell receptor (beta chain) comes out of a study of cytomegalovirus exposure and HLA in healthy donors. The CDR3 totals 13 residues. In germline, CDR1 is SGHRS, CDR2 YFSETQ. The germline V and J ends were trimmed by 1 base and 8 bases, with 12 bases remaining between them. In the PCR, 60 Vbeta and 13 Jbeta primers were used. TCRdb's copy holds only in-frame clones and misses some; the assay was immunoSEQ multiplex PCR. The sample lists 150,000 to 200,000 clones; about 76% were seen once. General study points: In a later analysis, CMV-associated beta chains were mostly HLA-associated, it appeared.

Remarks on this clone: The antigen is not known.

The TCR sequence derives from a woman between 45 and 60 years old in good health and CMV-seronegative. The genes are TRBV5-1 and TRBJ1-2; no definite D call. Material for sequencing was PBMCs. The CDR3 nucleotides read TGCGCCAGCAGCTTGATGGGAGATGAAGGCTACACCTTC. Amino acid sequence: CASSLMGDEGYTF.